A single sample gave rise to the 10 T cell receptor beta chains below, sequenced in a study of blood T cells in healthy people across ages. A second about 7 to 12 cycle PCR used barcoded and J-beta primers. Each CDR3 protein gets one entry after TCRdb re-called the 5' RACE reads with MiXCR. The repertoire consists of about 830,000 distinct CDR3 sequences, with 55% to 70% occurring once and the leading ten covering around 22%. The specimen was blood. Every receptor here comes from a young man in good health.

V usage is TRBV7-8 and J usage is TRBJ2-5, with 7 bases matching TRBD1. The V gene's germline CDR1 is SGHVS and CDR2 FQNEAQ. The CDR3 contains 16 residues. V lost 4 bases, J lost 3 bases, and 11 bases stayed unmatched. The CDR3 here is CASSSLTGQSEETQYF. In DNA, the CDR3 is TGTGCCAGCAGCTCCTTAACGGGACAGAGCGAAGAGACCCAGTACTTC.

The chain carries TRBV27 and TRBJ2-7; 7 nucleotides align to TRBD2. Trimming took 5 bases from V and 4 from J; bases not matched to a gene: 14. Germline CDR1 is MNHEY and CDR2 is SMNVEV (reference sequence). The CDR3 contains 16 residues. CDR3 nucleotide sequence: TGTGCCAGCAGTCACTCCAGCGGGACCCTACCGTACGAGCAGTACTTC. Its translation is CASSHSSGTLPYEQYF.

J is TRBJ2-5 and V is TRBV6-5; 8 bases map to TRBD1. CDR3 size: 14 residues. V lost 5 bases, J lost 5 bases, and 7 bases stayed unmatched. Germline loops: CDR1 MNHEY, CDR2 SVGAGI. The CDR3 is CASSRTTGGETQYF. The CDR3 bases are TGTGCCAGCAGTCGAACCACAGGGGGGGAGACCCAGTACTTC.

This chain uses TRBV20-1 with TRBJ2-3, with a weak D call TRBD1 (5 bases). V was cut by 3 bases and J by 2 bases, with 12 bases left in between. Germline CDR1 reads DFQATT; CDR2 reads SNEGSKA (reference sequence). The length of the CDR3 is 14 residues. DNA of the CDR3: TGCAGTGCTAGGATGGGGCTACTCACAGATACGCAGTATTTT. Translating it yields CSARMGLLTDTQYF.

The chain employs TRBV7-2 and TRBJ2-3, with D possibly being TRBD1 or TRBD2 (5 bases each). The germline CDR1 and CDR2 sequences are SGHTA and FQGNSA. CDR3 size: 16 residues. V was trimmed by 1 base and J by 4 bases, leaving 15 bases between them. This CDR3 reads CASSLVGAGTADTQYF. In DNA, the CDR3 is TGTGCCAGCAGCTTAGTCGGGGCAGGGACGGCAGATACGCAGTATTTT.

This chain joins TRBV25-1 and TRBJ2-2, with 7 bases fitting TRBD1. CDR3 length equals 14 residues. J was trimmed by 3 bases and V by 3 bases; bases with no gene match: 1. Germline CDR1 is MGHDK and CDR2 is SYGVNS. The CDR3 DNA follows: TGTGCCAGCAGTGAGGGGACAGACACCGGGGAGCTGTTTTTT. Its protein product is CASSEGTDTGELFF.

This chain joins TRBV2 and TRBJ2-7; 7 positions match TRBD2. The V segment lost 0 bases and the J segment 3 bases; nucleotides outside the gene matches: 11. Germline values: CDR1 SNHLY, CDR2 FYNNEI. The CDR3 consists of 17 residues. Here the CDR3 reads CASSEAGSGAGDYEQYF. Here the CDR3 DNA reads TGTGCCAGCAGTGAAGCGGGTTCGGGCGCGGGAGACTACGAGCAGTACTTC. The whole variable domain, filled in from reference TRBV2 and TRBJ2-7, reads EPEVTQTPSHQVTQMGQEVILRCVPISNHLYFYWYRQILGQKVEFLVSFYNNEISEKSEIFDDQFSVERPDGSNFTLKIRSTKLEDSAMYFCASSEAGSGAGDYEQYFGPGTRLTVT.

The CDR3 coding sequence is TGTGCCAGCAGTTACTCCTTTAGTTCACCCCTCCACTTT. It encodes CASSYSFSSPLHF. The chain is built from TRBV6-5 and TRBJ1-6, with D uncertain. The germline gives CDR1 MNHEY, CDR2 SVGAGI. V lost 0 bases and J 9 bases, leaving 6 bases between the germline ends. This CDR3 is built from 13 residues.

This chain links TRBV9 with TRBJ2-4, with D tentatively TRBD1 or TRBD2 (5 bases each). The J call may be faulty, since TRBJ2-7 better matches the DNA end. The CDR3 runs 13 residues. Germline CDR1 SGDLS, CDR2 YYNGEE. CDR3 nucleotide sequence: TGTGCCAGCAGCGGAAACGTGGGGGACGAGCAGTACTTC. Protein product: CASSGNVGDEQYF.

The CDR3 loop is CSARDVLARYQETQYF. The CDR3 DNA reads as TGCAGTGCTAGAGATGTACTAGCCCGGTACCAAGAGACCCAGTACTTC. The chain has TRBV20-1 and TRBJ2-5, with D possibly TRBD2 on 6 matching bases. CDR3 length: 16 amino acids. V lost 0 bases, J lost 0 bases, and 14 bases lay in between. Germline V gene sequence: CDR1 DFQATT, CDR2 SNEGSKA (reference sequence).